This record concerns one T cell receptor (beta chain) sequence. Its antigen is not known. This sample was included in a study of T cell responses to AZD1222 COVID-19 vaccine. Overall study results and limits: It was only six AZD1222 recipients who were seropositive at baseline.

TCRdb's table, derived via immunoSEQ multiplex PCR, lists solely in-frame clones and lacks some. The sample has about 120,000 clones, 85% to 90% seen once. Trimming removed 5 bases at V and 0 bases at J, with 13 bases between. The CDR3 length is 15 residues. Germline V gene sequence: CDR1 LNHDA, CDR2 SQIVND (reference sequence). Sequences were derived from peripheral blood, sampled on day 0 of AZD1222 vaccination. The chain uses TRBV19 and TRBJ1-2; D gene unclear. This sequence originates from an adult in good health. CDR3 amino acids: CASSSGLTANYGYTF. CDR3 DNA: TGTGCCAGTAGTTCCGGCCTCACAGCTAACTATGGCTACACCTTC.